This T cell receptor beta chain is from a study of blood T cell repertoires in COVID-19. Across the whole study: Sites across the United States, Italy and Spain contributed samples from acute and convalescent COVID-19. From T cells, B-cell-depleted T cells, or PBMCs came the material, which was cDNA or gDNA.

The length of the CDR3 is 17 residues. V was pared by 3 bases and J by 2 bases, with 17 bases between. Germline values: CDR1 LGHDT, CDR2 YNNKEL (reference sequence). Source study methods: Quantification of nucleated cells was approximated via reference gene primer amplification. TCRdb keeps only in-frame clones here, not all; method: immunoSEQ multiplex PCR. That table gives V, J and clone size, and the DNA gave D and trimming. The sample holds about 74,000 clones, around 87% seen once. This receptor was taken from a woman aged 80 or over with active or convalescent COVID-19. V and J are TRBV3-1 (or the pseudogene TRBV3-2) and TRBJ1-3; tentative D call: TRBD1 (6 bases). The sequenced sample was peripheral blood. The CDR3: CASSQIWGGQTGNTIYF. The CDR3 nucleotides read TGTGCCAGCAGCCAGATATGGGGGGGCCAAACTGGAAACACCATATATTTT.